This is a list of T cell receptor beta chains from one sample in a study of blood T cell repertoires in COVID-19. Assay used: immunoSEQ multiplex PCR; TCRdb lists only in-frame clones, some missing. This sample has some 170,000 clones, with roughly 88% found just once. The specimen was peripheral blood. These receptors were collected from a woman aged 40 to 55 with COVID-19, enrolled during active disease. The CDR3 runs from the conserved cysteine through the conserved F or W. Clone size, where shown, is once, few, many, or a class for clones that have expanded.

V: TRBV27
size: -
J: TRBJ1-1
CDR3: CASSTRTGSGNTEAFF

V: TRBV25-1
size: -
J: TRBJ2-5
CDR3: CASSGMTDQETQYF

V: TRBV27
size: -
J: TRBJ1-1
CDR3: CASSLSIRGRNTEAFF

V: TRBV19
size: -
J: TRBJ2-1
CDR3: CASGTLRSYNEQFF

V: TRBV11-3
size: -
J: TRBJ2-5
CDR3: CASSLGTGSAVQETQYF

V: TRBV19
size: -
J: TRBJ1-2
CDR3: CASRATAGVSYGYTF

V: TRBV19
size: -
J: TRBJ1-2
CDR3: CASSPPGQGTYGYTF

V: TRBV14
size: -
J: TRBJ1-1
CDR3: CASSQAGMNTEAFF

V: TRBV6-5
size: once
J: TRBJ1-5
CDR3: CASSPGSGNQPQHF

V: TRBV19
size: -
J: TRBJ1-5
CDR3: CASSIYNQPQHF

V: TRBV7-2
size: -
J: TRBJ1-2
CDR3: CASSSQGAESGRRGYTF

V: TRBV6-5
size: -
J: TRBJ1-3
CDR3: CASSKQGNTIYF

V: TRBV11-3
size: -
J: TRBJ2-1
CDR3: CASSLGGGAYDEQFF

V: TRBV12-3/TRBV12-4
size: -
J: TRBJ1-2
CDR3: CASSLARGGGYTF

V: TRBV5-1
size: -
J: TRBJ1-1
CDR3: CASSTGLNTEAFF

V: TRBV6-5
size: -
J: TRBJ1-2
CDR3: CASSYDPQGNGYTF

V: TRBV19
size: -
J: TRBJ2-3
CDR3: CASTMGADTQYF

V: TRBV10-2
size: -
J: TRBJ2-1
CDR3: CASSESRSLNEQFF

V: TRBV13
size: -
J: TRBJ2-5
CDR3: CASATSGGVGETQYF

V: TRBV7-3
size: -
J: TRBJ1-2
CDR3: CASSTGTGIYGYTF

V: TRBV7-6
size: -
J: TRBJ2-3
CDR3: CASSSFTGPTDTQYF

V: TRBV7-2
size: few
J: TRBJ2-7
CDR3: CASSSYPRTGTYEQYF

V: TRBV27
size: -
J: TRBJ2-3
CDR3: CASSLRDGLAGKGYTQYF

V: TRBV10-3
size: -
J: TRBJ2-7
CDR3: CAAGVTSASYEQYF

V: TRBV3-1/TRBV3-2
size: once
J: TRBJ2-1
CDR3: CASSQDPSGGLSSYNEQFF

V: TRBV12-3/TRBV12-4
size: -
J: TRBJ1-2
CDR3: CASLETDYYGYTF

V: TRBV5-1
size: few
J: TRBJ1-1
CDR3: CASSLQDNTEAFF

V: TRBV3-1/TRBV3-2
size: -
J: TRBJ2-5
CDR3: CASSQLVSAQYF

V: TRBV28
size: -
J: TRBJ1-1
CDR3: CASSPRQGKNTEAFF

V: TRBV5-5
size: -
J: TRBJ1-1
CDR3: CASSLRQGAGTEAFF

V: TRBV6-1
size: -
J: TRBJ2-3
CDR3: CASSEAYGTRDTQYF

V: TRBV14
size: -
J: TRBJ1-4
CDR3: CASSHLDPGQDSGKLFF

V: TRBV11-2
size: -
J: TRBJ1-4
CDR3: CASSLDDRKTGSATNEKLFF

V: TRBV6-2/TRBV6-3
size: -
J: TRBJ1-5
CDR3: CASSSQFGSQPQHF

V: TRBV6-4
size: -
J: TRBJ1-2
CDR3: CASSPGTGAANYGYTF

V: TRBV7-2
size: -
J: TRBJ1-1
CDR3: CASSSRDRGRVMNTEAFF

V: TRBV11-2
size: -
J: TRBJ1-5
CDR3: CASSLGPAGLPNQPQHF

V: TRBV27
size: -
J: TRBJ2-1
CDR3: CASSLLTSGRPNEQFF

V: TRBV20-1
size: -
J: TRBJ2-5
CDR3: CSASPGSQETQYF

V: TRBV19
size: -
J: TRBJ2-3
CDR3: CASSFMVGRGADTQYF

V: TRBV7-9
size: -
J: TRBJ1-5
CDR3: CASSFIGPGKGNQPQHF

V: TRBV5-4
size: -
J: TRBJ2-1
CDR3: CASSSYGSRSYNEQFF

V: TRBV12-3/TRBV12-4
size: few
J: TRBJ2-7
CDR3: CASKLGGDYEQYF

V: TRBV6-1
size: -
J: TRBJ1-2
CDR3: CASSERPPGQGGGGYGYTF

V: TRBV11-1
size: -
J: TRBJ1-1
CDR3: CASSLLTGYTEAFF

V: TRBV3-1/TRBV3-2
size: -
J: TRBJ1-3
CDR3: CASSQDRGVGNTIYF

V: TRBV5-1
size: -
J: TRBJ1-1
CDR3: CASSLGDRGDMNTEAFF

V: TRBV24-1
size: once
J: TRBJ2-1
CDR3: CATSDVQRGEKEQFF

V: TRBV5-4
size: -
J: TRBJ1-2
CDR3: CASSLPGDYGYTF

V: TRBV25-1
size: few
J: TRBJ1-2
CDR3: CASSEGQVYGYTF

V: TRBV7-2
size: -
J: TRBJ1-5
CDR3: CASSLAANSNQPQHF

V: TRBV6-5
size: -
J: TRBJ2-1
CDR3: CASHLRDRGLGEQFF

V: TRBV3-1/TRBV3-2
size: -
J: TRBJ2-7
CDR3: CASSLSGKAYEQYF

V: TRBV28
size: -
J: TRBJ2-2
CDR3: CASSLAGPNTGELFF

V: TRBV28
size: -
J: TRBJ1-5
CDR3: CASSFITGDSTQHF